The sequence of this TCR beta chain was determined in a study of blood T cell repertoires in COVID-19. For the study at large: Researchers got acute and convalescent COVID-19 samples from the United States, Italy and Spain. T cells, B-cell-depleted T cells, or PBMCs supplied cDNA or gDNA.

The data were produced by immunoSEQ multiplex PCR, yet TCRdb's version contains in-frame clones alone and is incomplete. The sample contains 150,000 to 200,000 clones, just under 90% of which appear only once. Enrolled during active infection, Seattle patients were then followed longitudinally. Trimming cost V 2 bases and J 0 bases; bases outside gene matches: 9. This CDR3 is built from 19 residues. Germline lookup yields CDR1 MNHEY and CDR2 SVGEGT. Sequencing used peripheral blood. The TCR was taken from a woman in her 70s with COVID-19, enrolled during active disease. This chain links TRBV6-2 or TRBV6-3 with TRBJ2-4, with 11 positions matching TRBD2. The CDR3 reads CASSYRSGGADLAKNIQYF. The CDR3 nucleotides are TGTGCCAGCAGTTACCGTAGCGGGGGGGCCGACCTAGCCAAAAACATTCAGTACTTC.